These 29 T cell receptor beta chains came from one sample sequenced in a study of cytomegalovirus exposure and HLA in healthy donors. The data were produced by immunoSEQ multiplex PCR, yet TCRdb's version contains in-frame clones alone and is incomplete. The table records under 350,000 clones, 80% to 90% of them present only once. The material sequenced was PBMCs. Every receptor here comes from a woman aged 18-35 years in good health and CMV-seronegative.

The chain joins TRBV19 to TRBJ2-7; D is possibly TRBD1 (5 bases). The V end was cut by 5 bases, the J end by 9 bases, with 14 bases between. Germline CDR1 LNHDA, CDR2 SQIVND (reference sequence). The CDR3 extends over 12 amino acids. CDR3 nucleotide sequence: TGTGCCAGTAGTCGCCTTCAAGGGGCGCAGTACTTC. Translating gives CASSRLQGAQYF.

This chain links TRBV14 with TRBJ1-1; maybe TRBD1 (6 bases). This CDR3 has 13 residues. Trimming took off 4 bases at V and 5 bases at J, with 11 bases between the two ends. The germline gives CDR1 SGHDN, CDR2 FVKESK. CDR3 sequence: CASSLGGGTEAFF. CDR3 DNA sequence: TGTGCCAGCAGCCTAGGGGGAGGGACTGAAGCTTTCTTT.

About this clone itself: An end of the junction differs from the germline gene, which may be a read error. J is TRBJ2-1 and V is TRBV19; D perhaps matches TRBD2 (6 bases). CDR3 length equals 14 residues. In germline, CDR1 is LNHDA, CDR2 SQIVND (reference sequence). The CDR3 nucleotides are TGTGCCAGTAGTATAGACCTCCTAGCGATGGTGGTGCTCTTC. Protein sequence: CASSIDLLAMVVLF.

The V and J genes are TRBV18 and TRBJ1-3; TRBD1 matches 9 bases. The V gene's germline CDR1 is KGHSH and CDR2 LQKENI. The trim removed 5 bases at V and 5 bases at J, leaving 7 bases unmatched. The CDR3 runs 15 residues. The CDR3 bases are TGTGCCAGCTCATTGGACAGGGGATTTAGAAACACCATATATTTT. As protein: CASSLDRGFRNTIYF.

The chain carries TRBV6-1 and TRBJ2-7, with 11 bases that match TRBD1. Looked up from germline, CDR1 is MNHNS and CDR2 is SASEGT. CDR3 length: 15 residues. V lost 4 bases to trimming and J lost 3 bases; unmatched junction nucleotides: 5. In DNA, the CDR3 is TGTGCCAGCAGTGGAGGACAGGGGGCAGGCTACGAGCAGTACTTC. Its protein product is CASSGGQGAGYEQYF.

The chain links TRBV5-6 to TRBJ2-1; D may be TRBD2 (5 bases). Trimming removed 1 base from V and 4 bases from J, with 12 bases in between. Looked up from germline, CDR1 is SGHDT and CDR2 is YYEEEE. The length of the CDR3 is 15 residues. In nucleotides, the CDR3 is TGTGCCAGCAGCTTGTACGGGATGGGGTACAATGAGCAGTTCTTC. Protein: CASSLYGMGYNEQFF.

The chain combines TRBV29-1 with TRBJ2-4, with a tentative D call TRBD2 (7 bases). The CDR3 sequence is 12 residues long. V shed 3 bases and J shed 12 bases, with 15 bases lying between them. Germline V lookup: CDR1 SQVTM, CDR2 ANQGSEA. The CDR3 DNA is TGCAGCGTTGACGGGGGGCGTGGAGCTCAGTACTTC. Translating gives CSVDGGRGAQYF.

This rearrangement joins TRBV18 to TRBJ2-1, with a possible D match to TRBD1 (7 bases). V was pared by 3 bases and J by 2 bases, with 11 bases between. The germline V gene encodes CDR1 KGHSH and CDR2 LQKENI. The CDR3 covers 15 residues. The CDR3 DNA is TGTGCCAGCTCACCTCAGGGGGGTCCCTACAATGAGCAGTTCTTC. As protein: CASSPQGGPYNEQFF.

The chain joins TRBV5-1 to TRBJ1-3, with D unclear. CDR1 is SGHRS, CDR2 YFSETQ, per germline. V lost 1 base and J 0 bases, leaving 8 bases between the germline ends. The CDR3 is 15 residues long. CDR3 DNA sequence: TGCGCCAGCAGCTTGTCGAGATACTCTGGAAACACCATATATTTT. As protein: CASSLSRYSGNTIYF.

CDR3: CAWGHRDRVRTEAFF. DNA of the CDR3: TGTGCCTGGGGACACCGGGACAGGGTGCGCACTGAAGCTTTCTTT. The J gene is TRBJ1-1, the V gene TRBV30; 9 bases are a match to TRBD1. Germline V gives CDR1 GTSNPN, CDR2 SVGIG (reference sequence). The V gene end was trimmed by 5 bases and the J gene end by 4 bases; junction bases not matched to a gene: 11. The CDR3 has 15 residues.

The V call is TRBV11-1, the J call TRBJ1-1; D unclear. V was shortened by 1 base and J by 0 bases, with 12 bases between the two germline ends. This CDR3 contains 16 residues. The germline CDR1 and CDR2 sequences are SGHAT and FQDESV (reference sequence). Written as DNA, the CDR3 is TGTGCCAGCAGCTTAGATTCCTGGCAGGTGAACACTGAAGCTTTCTTT. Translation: CASSLDSWQVNTEAFF. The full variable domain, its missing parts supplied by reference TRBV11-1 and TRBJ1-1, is EAEVAQSPRYKITEKSQAVAFWCDPISGHATLYWYRQILGQGPELLVQFQDESVVDDSQLPKDRFSAERLKGVDSTLKIQPAELGDSAMYLCASSLDSWQVNTEAFFGQGTRLTVV.

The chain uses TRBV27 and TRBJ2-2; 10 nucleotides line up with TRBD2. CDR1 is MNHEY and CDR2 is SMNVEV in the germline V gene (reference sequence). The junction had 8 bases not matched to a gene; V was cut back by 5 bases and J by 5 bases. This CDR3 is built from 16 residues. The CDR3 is CASSRTSGRGTGELFF. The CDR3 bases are TGTGCCAGCAGTCGAACCAGCGGGAGGGGAACCGGGGAGCTGTTTTTT.

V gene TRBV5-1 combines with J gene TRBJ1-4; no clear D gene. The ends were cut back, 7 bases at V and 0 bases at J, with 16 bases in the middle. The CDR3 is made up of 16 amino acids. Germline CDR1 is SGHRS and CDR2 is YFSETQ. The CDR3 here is CASQSRGYATNEKLFF. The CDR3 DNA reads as TGCGCCAGCCAGTCCCGGGGATATGCAACTAATGAAAAACTGTTTTTT.

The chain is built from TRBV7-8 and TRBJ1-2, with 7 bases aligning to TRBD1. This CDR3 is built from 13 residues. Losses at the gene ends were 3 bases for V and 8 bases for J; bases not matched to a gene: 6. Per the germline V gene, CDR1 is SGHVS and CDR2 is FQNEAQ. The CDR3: CASSFQGVEGYTF. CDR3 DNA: TGTGCCAGCAGCTTTCAGGGGGTGGAAGGCTACACCTTC. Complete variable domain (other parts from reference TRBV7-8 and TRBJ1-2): GAGVSQSPRYKVAKRGQDVALRCDPISGHVSLFWYQQALGQGPEFLTYFQNEAQLDKSGLPSDRFFAERPEGSVSTLKIQRTQQEDSAVYLCASSFQGVEGYTFGSGTRLTVV.

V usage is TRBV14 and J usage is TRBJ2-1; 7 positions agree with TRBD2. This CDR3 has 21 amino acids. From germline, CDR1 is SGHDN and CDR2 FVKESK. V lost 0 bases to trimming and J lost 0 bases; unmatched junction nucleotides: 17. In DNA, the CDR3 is TGTGCCAGCAGCCAAGATTTAAAGTTTGGTAGCGGGTGGAGCTCCTACAATGAGCAGTTCTTC. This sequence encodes CASSQDLKFGSGWSSYNEQFF.

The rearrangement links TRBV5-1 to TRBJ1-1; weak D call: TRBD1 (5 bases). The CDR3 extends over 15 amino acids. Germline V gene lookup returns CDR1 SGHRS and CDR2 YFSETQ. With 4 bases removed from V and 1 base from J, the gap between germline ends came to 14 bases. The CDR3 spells CASSPREQANTEAFF. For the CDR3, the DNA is TGCGCCAGCAGCCCAAGGGAACAGGCGAACACTGAAGCTTTCTTT.

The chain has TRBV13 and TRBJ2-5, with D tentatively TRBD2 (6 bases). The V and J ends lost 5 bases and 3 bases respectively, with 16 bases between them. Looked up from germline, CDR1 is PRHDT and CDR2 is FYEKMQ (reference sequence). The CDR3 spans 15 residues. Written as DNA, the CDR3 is TGTGCCAGCAGCCACAGTGGGACTGTTGAAGAGACCCAGTACTTC. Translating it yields CASSHSGTVEETQYF.

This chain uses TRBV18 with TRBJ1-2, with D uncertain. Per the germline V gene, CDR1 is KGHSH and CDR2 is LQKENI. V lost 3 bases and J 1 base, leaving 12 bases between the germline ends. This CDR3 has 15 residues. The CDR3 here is CASSPPVPDNYGYTF. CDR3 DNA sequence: TGTGCCAGCTCACCCCCGGTACCCGATAACTATGGCTACACCTTC.

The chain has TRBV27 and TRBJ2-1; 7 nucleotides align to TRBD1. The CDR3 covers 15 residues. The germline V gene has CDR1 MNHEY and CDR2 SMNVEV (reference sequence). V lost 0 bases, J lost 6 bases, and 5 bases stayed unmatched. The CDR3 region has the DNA TGTGCCAGCAGTTTATCCCGGACAGGATCCAATGAGCAGTTCTTC. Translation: CASSLSRTGSNEQFF.

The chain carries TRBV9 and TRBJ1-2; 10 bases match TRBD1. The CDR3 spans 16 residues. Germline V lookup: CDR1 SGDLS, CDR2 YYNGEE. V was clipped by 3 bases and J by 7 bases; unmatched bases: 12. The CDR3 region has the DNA TGTGCCAGCAGCGAGATACCGGGACAGGGGTTCGGTGGCTACACCTTC. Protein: CASSEIPGQGFGGYTF.

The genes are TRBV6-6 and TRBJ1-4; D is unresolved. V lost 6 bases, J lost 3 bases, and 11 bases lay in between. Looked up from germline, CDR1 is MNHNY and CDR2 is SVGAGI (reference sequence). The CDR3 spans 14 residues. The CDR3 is CASSLRTSNEKLFF. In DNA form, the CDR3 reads TGTGCCAGCAGCCTCCGGACTTCTAATGAAAAACTGTTTTTT.

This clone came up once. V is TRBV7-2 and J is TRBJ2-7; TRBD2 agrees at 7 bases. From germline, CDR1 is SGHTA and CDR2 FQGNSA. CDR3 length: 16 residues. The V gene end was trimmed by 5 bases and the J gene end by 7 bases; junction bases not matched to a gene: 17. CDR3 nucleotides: TGTGCCAGCAGCGACCCCACCCGCGGGAGAATTAGGGAGCAGTACTTC. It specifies CASSDPTRGRIREQYF.

CDR3 nucleotide sequence: TGTGCCAGCAGCTTGGCCTGGCAGGGGGCAAAGGAGGAGACCCAGTACTTC. This gives the protein CASSLAWQGAKEETQYF. The chain has TRBV5-6 and TRBJ2-5; 8 nucleotides align to TRBD1. Germline V CDR1 and CDR2: SGHDT, YYEEEE. CDR3 size: 17 residues. With 0 bases clipped from V and 5 bases from J, the junction kept 12 bases outside the gene matches. Combining the CDR3 with reference TRBV5-6 and TRBJ2-5 gives the whole variable domain DAGVTQSPTHLIKTRGQQVTLRCSPKSGHDTVSWYQQALGQGPQFIFQYYEEEERQRGNFPDRFSGHQFPNYSSELNVNALLLGDSALYLCASSLAWQGAKEETQYFGPGTRLLVL.

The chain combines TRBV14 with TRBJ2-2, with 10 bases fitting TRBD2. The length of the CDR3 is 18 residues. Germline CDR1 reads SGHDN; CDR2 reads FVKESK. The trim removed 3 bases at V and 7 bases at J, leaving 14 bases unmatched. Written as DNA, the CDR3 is TGTGCCAGCAGCCAGATTTGGGCTAGCGGGAGAACGGACGGGGAGCTGTTTTTT. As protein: CASSQIWASGRTDGELFF.

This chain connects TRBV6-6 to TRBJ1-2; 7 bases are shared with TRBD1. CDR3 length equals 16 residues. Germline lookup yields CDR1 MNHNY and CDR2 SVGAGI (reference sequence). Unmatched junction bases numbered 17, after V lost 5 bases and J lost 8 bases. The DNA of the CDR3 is TGTGCCAGCAGTACGTTCGAAAACAGACAGGGACGAGGCTACACCTTC. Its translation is CASSTFENRQGRGYTF.

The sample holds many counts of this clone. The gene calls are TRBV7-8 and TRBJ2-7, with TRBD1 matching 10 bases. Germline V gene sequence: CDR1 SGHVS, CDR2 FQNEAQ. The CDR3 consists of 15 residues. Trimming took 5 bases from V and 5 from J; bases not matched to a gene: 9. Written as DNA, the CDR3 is TGTGCCAGCAGCCCGGGACAGGGGTATGTGGACGAGCAGTACTTC. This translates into CASSPGQGYVDEQYF. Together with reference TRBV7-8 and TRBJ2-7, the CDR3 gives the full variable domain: GAGVSQSPRYKVAKRGQDVALRCDPISGHVSLFWYQQALGQGPEFLTYFQNEAQLDKSGLPSDRFFAERPEGSVSTLKIQRTQQEDSAVYLCASSPGQGYVDEQYFGPGTRLTVT.

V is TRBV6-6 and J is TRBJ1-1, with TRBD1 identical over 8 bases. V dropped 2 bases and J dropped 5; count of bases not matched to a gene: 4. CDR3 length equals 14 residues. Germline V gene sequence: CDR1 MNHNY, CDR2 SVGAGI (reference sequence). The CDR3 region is CASSYRTGRTEAFF. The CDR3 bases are TGTGCCAGCAGTTACAGGACAGGGCGGACTGAAGCTTTCTTT.

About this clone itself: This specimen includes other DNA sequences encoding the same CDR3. Here the CDR3 DNA reads TGTGCCAGCAGCCCCGGAGGGCATACTGAAGCTTTCTTT. The encoded protein is CASSPGGHTEAFF. The chain carries TRBV7-9 and TRBJ1-1, with D unclear. The germline V gene encodes CDR1 SEHNR and CDR2 FQNEAQ (reference sequence). The germline V and J ends were trimmed by 5 bases and 5 bases, with 12 bases remaining between them. This CDR3 spans 13 amino acids.

The CDR3 spells CASSLHPPETGFNYGYTF. The CDR3, as DNA: TGTGCCAGCAGTTTACACCCCCCCGAGACAGGTTTTAACTATGGCTACACCTTC. The rearrangement joins TRBV27 to TRBJ1-2; TRBD1 is a possible D gene (6 bases). Germline values: CDR1 MNHEY, CDR2 SMNVEV (reference sequence). V was pared by 2 bases and J by 1 base, with 20 bases between. The length of the CDR3 is 18 residues.